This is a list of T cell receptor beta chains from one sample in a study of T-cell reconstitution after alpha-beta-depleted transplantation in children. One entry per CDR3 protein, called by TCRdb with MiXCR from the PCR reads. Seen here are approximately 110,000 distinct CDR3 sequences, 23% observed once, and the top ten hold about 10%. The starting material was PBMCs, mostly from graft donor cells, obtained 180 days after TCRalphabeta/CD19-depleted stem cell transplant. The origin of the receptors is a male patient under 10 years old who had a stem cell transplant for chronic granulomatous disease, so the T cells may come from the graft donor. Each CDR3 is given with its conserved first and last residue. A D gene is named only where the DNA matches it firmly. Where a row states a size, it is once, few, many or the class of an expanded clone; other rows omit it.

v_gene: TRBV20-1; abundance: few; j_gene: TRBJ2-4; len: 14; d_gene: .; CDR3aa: CSARGGEAKNIQYF; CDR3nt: TGCAGTGCTAGAGGCGGGGAAGCCAAAAACATTCAGTACTTC
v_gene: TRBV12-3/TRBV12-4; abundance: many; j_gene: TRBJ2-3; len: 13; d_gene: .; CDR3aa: CASRKPSIFTQYF; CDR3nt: TGTGCCAGCAGAAAACCCTCCATATTTACGCAGTATTTT
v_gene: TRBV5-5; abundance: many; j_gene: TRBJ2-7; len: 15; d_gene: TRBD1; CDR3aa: CASSLDQKTGLRQYF; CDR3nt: TGTGCCAGCAGCTTGGATCAAAAGACAGGGCTAAGGCAGTACTTC
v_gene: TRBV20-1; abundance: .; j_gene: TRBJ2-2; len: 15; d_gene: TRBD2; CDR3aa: CSALSSGANTGELFF; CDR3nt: TGCAGTGCCCTGAGTAGCGGGGCGAACACCGGGGAGCTGTTTTTT
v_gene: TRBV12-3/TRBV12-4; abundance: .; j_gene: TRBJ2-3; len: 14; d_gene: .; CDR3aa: CASSMNSRGDTQYF; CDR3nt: TGTGCCAGCAGTATGAACTCCCGGGGGGATACGCAGTATTTT
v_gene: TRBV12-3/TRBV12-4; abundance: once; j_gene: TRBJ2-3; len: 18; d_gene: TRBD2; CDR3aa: CTSSLVAGGPVGTDTQYF; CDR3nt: TGTACCAGCAGTTTAGTGGCGGGAGGGCCAGTAGGGACAGATACGCAGTATTTT
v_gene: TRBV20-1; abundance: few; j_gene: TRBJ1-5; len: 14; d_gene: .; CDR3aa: CSAIERRRGQPQHF; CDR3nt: TGCAGTGCCATCGAAAGACGGAGGGGTCAGCCCCAGCATTTT
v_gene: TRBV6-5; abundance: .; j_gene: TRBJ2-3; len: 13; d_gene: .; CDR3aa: CASSSRLPDTQYF; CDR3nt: TGTGCCAGCAGTAGTCGACTACCAGATACGCAGTATTTT
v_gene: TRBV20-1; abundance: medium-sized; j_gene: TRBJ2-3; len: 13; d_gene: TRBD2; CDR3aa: CSGREDLTDTQYF; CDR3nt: TGCAGTGGACGGGAGGATCTGACAGATACGCAGTATTTT
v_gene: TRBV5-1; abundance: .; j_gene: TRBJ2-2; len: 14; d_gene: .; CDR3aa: CASSPGLSTGELFF; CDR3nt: TGCGCCAGCAGCCCGGGACTTAGCACCGGGGAGCTGTTTTTT
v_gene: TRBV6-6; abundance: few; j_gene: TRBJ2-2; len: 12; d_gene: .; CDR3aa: CASFLGTGELFF; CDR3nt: TGTGCCAGCTTCCTAGGTACCGGGGAGCTGTTTTTT
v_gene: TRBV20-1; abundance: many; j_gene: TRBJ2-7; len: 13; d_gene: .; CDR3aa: CSALSEAGYEQYF; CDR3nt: TGCAGTGCGTTATCGGAGGCGGGTTACGAGCAGTACTTC
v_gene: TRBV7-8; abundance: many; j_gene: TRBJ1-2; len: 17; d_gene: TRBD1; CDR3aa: CASSILGQGEVLGGYTF; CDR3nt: TGTGCCAGCAGCATACTCGGACAGGGGGAGGTCCTCGGTGGCTACACCTTC
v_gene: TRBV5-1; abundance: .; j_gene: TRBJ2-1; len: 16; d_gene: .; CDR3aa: CASSLGAGSSYNEQFF; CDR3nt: TGCGCCAGCAGCTTGGGGGCGGGAAGCTCCTACAATGAGCAGTTCTTC
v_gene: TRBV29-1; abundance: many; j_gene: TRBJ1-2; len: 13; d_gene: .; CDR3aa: CSVVHSANYGYTF; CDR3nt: TGCAGCGTTGTTCACAGTGCGAACTATGGCTACACCTTC
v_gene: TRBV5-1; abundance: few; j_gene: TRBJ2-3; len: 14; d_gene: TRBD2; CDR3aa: CASSKGLAGGTQYF; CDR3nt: TGCGCCAGCAGCAAGGGACTAGCGGGAGGTACGCAGTATTTT
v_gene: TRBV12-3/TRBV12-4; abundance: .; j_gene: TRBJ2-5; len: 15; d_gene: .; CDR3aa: CASSLGKARQETQYF; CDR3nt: TGTGCCAGCAGTTTAGGGAAGGCTCGCCAAGAGACCCAGTACTTC
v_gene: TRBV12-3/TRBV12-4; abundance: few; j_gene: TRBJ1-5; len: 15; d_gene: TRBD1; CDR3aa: CASSLLGQGGQPQHF; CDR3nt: TGTGCCAGCAGTTTGCTGGGACAGGGGGGTCAGCCCCAGCATTTT
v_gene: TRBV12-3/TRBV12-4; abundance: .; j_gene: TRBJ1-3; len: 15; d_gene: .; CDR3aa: CASSSSGKSGNTIYF; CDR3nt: TGTGCCAGCAGTTCTTCCGGGAAGAGTGGAAACACCATATATTTT
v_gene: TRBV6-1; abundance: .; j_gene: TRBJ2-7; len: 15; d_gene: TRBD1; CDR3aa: CASSEIGTGFYEQYF; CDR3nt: TGTGCCAGCAGTGAAATAGGGACAGGGTTCTACGAGCAGTACTTC
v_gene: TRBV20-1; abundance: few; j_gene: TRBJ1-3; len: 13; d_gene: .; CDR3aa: CSARDPGRNTIYF; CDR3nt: TGCAGTGCTAGGGACCCAGGTCGGAACACCATATATTTT
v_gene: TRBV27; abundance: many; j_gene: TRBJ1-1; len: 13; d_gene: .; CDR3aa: CASSSGPHTEAFF; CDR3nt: TGTGCCAGCAGTTCGGGACCTCACACTGAAGCTTTCTTT
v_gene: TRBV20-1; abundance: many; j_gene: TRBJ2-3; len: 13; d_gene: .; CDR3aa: CSASETAGDTQYF; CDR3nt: TGCAGTGCTAGTGAAACAGCCGGGGATACGCAGTATTTT
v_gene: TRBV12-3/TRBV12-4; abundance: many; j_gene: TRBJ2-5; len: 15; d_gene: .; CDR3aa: CASSLAGAIQETQYF; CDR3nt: TGTGCCAGCAGTTTAGCGGGGGCAATCCAAGAGACCCAGTACTTC
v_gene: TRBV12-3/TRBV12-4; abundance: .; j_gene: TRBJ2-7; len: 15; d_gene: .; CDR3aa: CASSRGQFSSYEQYF; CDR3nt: TGTGCCAGCAGTCGTGGACAGTTTAGCTCCTACGAGCAGTACTTC
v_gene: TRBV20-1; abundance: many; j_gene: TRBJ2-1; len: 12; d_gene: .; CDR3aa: CSALTGSNEQFF; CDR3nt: TGCAGTGCTCTGACCGGGAGTAATGAGCAGTTCTTC
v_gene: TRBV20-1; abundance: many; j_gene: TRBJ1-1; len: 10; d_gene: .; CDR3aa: CSARSAEAFF; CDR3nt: TGCAGTGCGAGAAGCGCTGAAGCTTTCTTT
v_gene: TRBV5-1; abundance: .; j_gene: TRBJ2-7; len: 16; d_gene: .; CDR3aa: CASSFTLAEPPYEQYF; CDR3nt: TGCGCCAGCAGCTTTACCTTAGCGGAACCGCCCTACGAGCAGTACTTC
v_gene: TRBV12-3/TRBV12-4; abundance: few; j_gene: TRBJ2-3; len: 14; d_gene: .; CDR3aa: CASSSAYGTDTQYF; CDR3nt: TGTGCCAGCAGTTCCGCCTACGGCACAGATACGCAGTATTTT
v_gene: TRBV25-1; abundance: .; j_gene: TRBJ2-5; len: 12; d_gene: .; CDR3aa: CASSEYWETQYF; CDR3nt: TGTGCCAGCAGTGAATATTGGGAGACCCAGTACTTC
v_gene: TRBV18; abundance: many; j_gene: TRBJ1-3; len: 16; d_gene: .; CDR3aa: CASSPLDTSSGNTIYF; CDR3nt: TGTGCCAGCTCACCACTGGACACATCCTCTGGAAACACCATATATTTT
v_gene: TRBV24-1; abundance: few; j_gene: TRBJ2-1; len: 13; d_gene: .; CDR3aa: CATSPGAPGEQFF; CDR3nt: TGTGCCACCAGTCCAGGGGCTCCGGGGGAGCAGTTCTTC
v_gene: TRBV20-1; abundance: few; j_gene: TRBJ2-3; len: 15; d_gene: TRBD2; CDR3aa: CSATRLAGIADTQYF; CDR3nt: TGCAGTGCTACTAGACTAGCGGGAATCGCAGATACGCAGTATTTT
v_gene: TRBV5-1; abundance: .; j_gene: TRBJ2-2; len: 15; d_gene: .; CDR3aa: CASSLDQGIGGELFF; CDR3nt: TGCGCCAGCAGCTTGGACCAGGGAATTGGCGGGGAGCTGTTTTTT
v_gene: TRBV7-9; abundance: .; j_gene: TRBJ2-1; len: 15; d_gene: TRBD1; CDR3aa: CASSLRQGDHNEQFF; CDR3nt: TGTGCCAGCAGCCTAAGACAGGGAGATCACAATGAGCAGTTCTTC
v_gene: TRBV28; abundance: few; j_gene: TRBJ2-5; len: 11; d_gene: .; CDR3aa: CASKEGATQYF; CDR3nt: TGTGCCAGCAAGGAGGGTGCGACCCAGTACTTC
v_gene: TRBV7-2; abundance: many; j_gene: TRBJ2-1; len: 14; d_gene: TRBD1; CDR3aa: CASSSDRDGGEQFF; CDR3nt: TGTGCCAGCAGCTCAGACAGGGACGGCGGTGAGCAGTTCTTC
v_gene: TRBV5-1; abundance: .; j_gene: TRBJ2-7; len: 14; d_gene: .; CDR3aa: CASREGGPTYEQYF; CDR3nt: TGCGCCAGCAGGGAGGGGGGACCCACCTACGAGCAGTACTTC
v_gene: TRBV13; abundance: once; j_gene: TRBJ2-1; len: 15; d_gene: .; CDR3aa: CASSLGARSEWGQFF; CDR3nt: TGTGCCAGCAGCCTAGGCGCGCGCTCAGAGTGGGGGCAGTTCTTC
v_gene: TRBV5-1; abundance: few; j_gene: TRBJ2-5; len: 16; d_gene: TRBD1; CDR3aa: CASSPWTGAVRETQYF; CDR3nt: TGCGCCAGCAGCCCTTGGACAGGGGCCGTCAGAGAGACCCAGTACTTC
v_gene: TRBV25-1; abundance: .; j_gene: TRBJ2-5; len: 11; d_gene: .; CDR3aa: CASREKETQYF; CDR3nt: TGTGCCAGCAGAGAGAAAGAGACCCAGTACTTC
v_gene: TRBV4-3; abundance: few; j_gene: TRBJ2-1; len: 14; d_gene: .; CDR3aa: CASSQDLPGNEQFF; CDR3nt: TGCGCCAGCAGCCAAGATTTGCCTGGCAATGAGCAGTTCTTC
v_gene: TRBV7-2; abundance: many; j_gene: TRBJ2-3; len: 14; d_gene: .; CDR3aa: CASLSSSQGGTQYF; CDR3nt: TGTGCCAGCCTTTCCAGCAGCCAGGGGGGTACGCAGTATTTT
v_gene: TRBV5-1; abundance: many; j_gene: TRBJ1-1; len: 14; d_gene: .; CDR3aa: CASSFEGKNTEAFF; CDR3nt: TGCGCCAGCAGCTTTGAAGGGAAGAACACTGAAGCTTTCTTT
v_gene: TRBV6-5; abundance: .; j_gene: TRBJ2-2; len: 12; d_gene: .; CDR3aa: CATKLGTGELFF; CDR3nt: TGTGCCACCAAGTTGGGGACCGGGGAGCTGTTTTTT
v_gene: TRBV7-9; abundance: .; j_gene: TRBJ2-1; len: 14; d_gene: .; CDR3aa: CASSFGQPYNEQFF; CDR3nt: TGTGCCAGCAGCTTCGGACAGCCTTACAATGAGCAGTTCTTC
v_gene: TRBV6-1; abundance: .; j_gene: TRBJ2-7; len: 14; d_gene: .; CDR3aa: CASSRFVSLYEQYF; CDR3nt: TGTGCCAGCAGCCGATTTGTGAGTCTCTACGAGCAGTACTTC
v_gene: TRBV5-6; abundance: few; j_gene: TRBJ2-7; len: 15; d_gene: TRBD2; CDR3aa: CASSTGLAGTYEQYF; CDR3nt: TGTGCCAGCAGCACGGGACTAGCGGGAACCTACGAGCAGTACTTC
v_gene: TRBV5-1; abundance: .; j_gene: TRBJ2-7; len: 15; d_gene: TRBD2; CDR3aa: CASSDAGLAGDEQYF; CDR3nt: TGCGCCAGCAGCGACGCGGGACTAGCGGGAGACGAGCAGTACTTC
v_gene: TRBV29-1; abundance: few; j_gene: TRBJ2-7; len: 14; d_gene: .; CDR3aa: CSVDGSPNSYEQYF; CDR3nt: TGCAGCGTTGATGGGTCTCCAAATTCCTACGAGCAGTACTTC